The following is a TCR beta chain sequence with its context. Its target is unknown. The data were obtained in a study of cytomegalovirus exposure and HLA in healthy donors. Findings and limits, study-wide: Association with HLA alleles at 0.05 false discovery rate was found for 15,000 to 20,000 TCR beta sequences in a later analysis.

Use of 60 Vbeta and 13 Jbeta primers characterized the PCR. Using immunoSEQ multiplex PCR, the repertoire was profiled, and TCRdb retains in-frame clones only, with some absent. The sample holds tens of thousands of clones, about four fifths seen once. This CDR3 spans 14 amino acids. The germline CDR1 and CDR2 sequences are SGHRS and YFSETQ. The trim removed 5 bases at V and 3 bases at J, leaving 5 bases unmatched. The chain recombines TRBV5-1 with TRBJ2-3, with 8 bases matching TRBD1. Source material: PBMCs. This receptor was identified in a woman aged 40 to 55 in good health and CMV-seronegative. In nucleotides, the CDR3 is TGCGCCAGCAGGGAGAACAGGGGGACAGATACGCAGTATTTT. Protein: CASRENRGTDTQYF.